One T cell receptor beta chain is described in this entry. What it binds is not known. The sample originates from a study of T cells in Graves' hyperthyroidism and ophthalmopathy. Study background: Peripheral blood was secured at the point of initial diagnosis, before any treatment.

The CDR3 is 15 amino acids. The V segment lost 1 base and the J segment 8 bases; nucleotides outside the gene matches: 3. The V gene's germline CDR1 is SGHKS and CDR2 YYEKEE (reference sequence). Researchers barred patients who had uncontrolled infection, other autoimmune disease, pregnancy or lactation. The sample of blood was obtained at first hyperthyroidism diagnosis (before any ophthalmopathy symptoms). The study's findings and limits: Peripheral blood also featured most of the thyroid clonotypes expanded above 0.001.

TCR beta CDR3 regions were amplified from RNA. An initial round of RT-PCR targeting the TCR CDR3 relied on the HTBI primer set. Via MiXCR, TCRdb re-called the multiplex PCR reads, giving one row per CDR3 protein. The table has under 750,000 distinct CDR3 sequences, around 19% seen once. The rearrangement links TRBV5-5 to TRBJ1-6, with 10 bases that match TRBD1. Sequences were obtained from blood. The clonotype was recovered from a woman aged 45 to 65 with Graves' hyperthyroidism that later progressed to Graves' ophthalmopathy. The DNA of the CDR3 is TGTGCCAGCAGCTTGAGAGGGACAGGGGATTCACCCCTCCACTTT. Protein: CASSLRGTGDSPLHF.